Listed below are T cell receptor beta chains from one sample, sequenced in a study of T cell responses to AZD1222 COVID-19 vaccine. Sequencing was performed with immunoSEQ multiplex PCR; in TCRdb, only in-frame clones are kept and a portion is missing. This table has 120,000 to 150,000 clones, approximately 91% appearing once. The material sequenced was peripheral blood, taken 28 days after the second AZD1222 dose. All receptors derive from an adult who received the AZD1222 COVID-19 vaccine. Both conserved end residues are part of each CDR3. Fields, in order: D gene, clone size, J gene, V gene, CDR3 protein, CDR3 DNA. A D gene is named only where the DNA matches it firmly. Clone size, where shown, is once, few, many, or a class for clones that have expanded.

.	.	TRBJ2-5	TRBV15	CATSRAQGETQYF	TGTGCCACCAGCAGAGCCCAAGGGGAGACCCAGTACTTC
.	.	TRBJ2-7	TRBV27	CASSLSATRRGGGYEQYF	TGTGCCAGCAGTTTATCGGCGACACGCCGGGGAGGGGGGTACGAGCAGTACTTC
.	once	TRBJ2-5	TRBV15	CATSRGSARETQYF	TGTGCCACCAGCAGAGGTTCTGCACGGGAGACCCAGTACTTC
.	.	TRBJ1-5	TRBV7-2	CASSRDSFNQPQHF	TGTGCCAGCAGCCGGGACTCCTTCAATCAGCCCCAGCATTTT
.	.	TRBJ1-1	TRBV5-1	CASSVQGFEAFF	TGCGCCAGCAGCGTACAAGGGTTTGAAGCTTTCTTT
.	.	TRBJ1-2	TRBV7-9	CASSLATGANYGYTF	TGTGCCAGCAGCTTAGCGACAGGAGCTAACTATGGCTACACCTTC
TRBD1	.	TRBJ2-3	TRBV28	CASSFHAGTGDTDTQYF	TGTGCCAGCAGTTTTCACGCCGGGACAGGAGACACAGATACGCAGTATTTT
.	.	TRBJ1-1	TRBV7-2	CASSFNRDPNTEAFF	TGTGCCAGCAGCTTTAACAGGGATCCGAACACTGAAGCTTTCTTT
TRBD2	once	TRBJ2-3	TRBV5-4	CASSPGTSRGTDTQYF	TGTGCCAGCAGCCCCGGGACTAGTAGGGGCACAGATACGCAGTATTTT
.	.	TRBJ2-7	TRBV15	CATSRSGFSGLNYEQYF	TGTGCCACCAGCAGATCAGGGTTTAGCGGCTTAAACTACGAGCAGTACTTC
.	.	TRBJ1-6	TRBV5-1	CASSLTLDYNSPLHF	TGCGCCAGCAGCTTGACACTAGACTATAATTCACCCCTCCACTTT
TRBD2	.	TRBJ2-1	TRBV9	CASSKRAGGGAFNEQFF	TGTGCCAGCTCGAAGCGGGCAGGCGGGGGAGCTTTTAATGAGCAGTTCTTC
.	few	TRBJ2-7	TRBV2	CASSTGWGEQYF	TGTGCCAGCAGTACCGGTTGGGGCGAGCAGTACTTC
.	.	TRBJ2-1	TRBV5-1	CASSLGGKEFF	TGCGCCAGCAGCTTGGGAGGGAAGGAGTTCTTC
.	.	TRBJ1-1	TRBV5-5	CASSLVRLNTEAFF	TGTGCCAGCAGCTTGGTACGTTTGAACACTGAAGCTTTCTTT
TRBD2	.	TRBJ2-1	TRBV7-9	CASSGRKSGRAADEQFF	TGTGCCAGCAGCGGCCGGAAAAGCGGGAGGGCCGCGGATGAGCAGTTCTTC
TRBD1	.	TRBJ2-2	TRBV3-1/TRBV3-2	CASSQDKRGRGTGELFF	TGTGCCAGCAGCCAAGATAAGAGGGGGCGCGGCACCGGGGAGCTGTTTTTT
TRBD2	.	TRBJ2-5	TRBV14	CASSRLAGWETQYF	TGTGCCAGCAGCCGACTAGCGGGGTGGGAGACCCAGTACTTC
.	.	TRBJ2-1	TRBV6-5	CASRATRDNEQFF	TGTGCCAGCAGAGCGACTCGGGACAATGAGCAGTTCTTC
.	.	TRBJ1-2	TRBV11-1	CASSFGRHSNYGYTF	TGTGCCAGCAGCTTTGGCCGGCATTCTAACTATGGCTACACCTTC
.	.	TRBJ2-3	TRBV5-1	CASSFLRGGSTDTQYF	TGCGCCAGCAGCTTCCTCAGGGGAGGGAGCACAGATACGCAGTATTTT
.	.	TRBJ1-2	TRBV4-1	CASSQRADVNNYGYTF	TGCGCCAGCAGCCAACGGGCAGACGTCAATAACTATGGCTACACCTTC
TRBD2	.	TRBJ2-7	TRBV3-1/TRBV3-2	CASSQDWTSAYEQYF	TGTGCCAGCAGCCAAGATTGGACTAGCGCCTACGAGCAGTACTTC
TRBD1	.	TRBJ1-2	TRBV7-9	CASSFPTGAGSGYTF	TGTGCCAGCAGCTTTCCGACAGGGGCTGGATCTGGCTACACCTTC